The 9 T cell receptor beta chains below were found in one sample sequenced in a study of a mutant IDH1 vaccine in newly diagnosed glioma. Which antigens these TCRs recognize remains unknown. Data came from immunoSEQ multiplex PCR; TCRdb stores just in-frame clones and leaves some out. This sample has tens of thousands of clones; 80% to 85% occur once, and the top ten carry 3.5% to 4.5%. Time point denoted: week 47, end of study. Every single dose of the vaccine, 300 ug of mutant IDH1 20-mer peptide, came with topical imiquimod. The sequencing used PBMCs, collected from a glioma patient whose treatment included an IDH1 peptide vaccine. The receptors stem from a young man with glioma.

This clone was seen a single time. The sample carries other DNA sequences with the same CDR3. The rearrangement links TRBV20-1 to TRBJ2-5; either TRBD1 or TRBD2 may fit D (5 bases each). The CDR3 loop spans 11 amino acids. Looked up from germline, CDR1 is DFQATT and CDR2 is SNEGSKA (reference sequence). The V end was cut by 4 bases, the J end by 4 bases, with 7 bases between. The CDR3 is CSATGTETQYF. CDR3 nucleotide sequence: TGCAGTGCTACAGGGACAGAGACCCAGTACTTC.

J is TRBJ2-7 and V is TRBV9; possibly TRBD1 for D (6 bases). The CDR3 length is 16 residues. From germline, CDR1 is SGDLS and CDR2 YYNGEE. Trimming cost V 3 bases and J 9 bases, with 25 bases left between them. The CDR3 DNA reads as TGTGCCAGCAGCGCAGGATACAGGGTATCCGGTACCGGGCAGTACTTC. As protein: CASSAGYRVSGTGQYF. Based on the CDR3 plus reference TRBV9 and TRBJ2-7, the full variable domain is DSGVTQTPKHLITATGQRVTLRCSPRSGDLSVYWYQQSLDQGLQFLIQYYNGEERAKGNILERFSAQQFPDLHSELNLSSLELGDSALYFCASSAGYRVSGTGQYFGPGTRLTVT.

The chain combines TRBV29-1 with TRBJ2-7, with a weak D call TRBD1 (5 bases). Deletions cut 7 bases from V and 2 bases from J, with 12 bases between. Germline CDR1 SQVTM, CDR2 ANQGSEA. The CDR3 covers 12 residues. The CDR3 spells CSASLGAYEQYF. The CDR3 DNA is TGCAGCGCCAGTCTAGGGGCCTACGAGCAGTACTTC.

The chain uses TRBV11-2 and TRBJ1-2; D is unresolved. The CDR3 contains 13 residues. Germline CDR1 SGHAT, CDR2 FQNNGV. V was clipped by 2 bases and J by 4 bases, with 8 bases between them. The CDR3 DNA reads TGTGCCAGCAGCTTATTATCTGGCTATGGCTACACCTTC. Amino acids: CASSLLSGYGYTF. Variable domain in full (rest from reference TRBV11-2 and TRBJ1-2): EAGVAQSPRYKIIEKRQSVAFWCNPISGHATLYWYQQILGQGPKLLIQFQNNGVVDDSQLPKDRFSAERLKGVDSTLKIQPAKLEDSAVYLCASSLLSGYGYTFGSGTRLTVV.

This sequence joins TRBV7-9 and TRBJ1-1; D uncertain. The CDR3 length is 11 residues. V was clipped by 5 bases and J by 10 bases, with 11 bases between them. Germline values: CDR1 SEHNR, CDR2 FQNEAQ (reference sequence). This CDR3 is CASSVRERAFF. As DNA, the CDR3 is TGTGCCAGCAGCGTAAGGGAGCGAGCTTTCTTT.

This chain links TRBV4-1 with TRBJ1-2; D may be TRBD1 (6 bases). The CDR3 is 12 residues long. V was cut by 4 bases and J by 6 bases, with 9 bases left in between. Germline CDR1 MGHRA, CDR2 YSYEKL. The CDR3 coding sequence is TGCGCCAGCAGCCCGGACAGTAATGGCTACACCTTC. Protein: CASSPDSNGYTF.

This sequence joins TRBV2 and TRBJ2-7; 7 bases line up with TRBD2. Trimming cost V 1 base and J 5 bases; bases outside gene matches: 11. The germline gives CDR1 SNHLY, CDR2 FYNNEI. The CDR3 runs 16 residues. Here the CDR3 reads CASSEGGSGPLDEQYF. Here the CDR3 DNA reads TGTGCCAGCAGTGAAGGCGGTAGCGGGCCGTTGGACGAGCAGTACTTC.

This chain links TRBV19 with TRBJ2-6; D is undetermined. V shed 2 bases and J shed 0 bases, with 8 bases lying between them. The germline gives CDR1 LNHDA, CDR2 SQIVND (reference sequence). The CDR3 spans 16 residues. CDR3 in amino acids: CASSIREVSGANVLTF. The CDR3 region has the DNA TGTGCCAGTAGTATAAGAGAAGTCTCTGGGGCCAACGTCCTGACTTTC.

The chain combines TRBV29-1 with TRBJ2-7; TRBD1 aligns across 10 bases. V lost 6 bases, J lost 4 bases, and 6 bases stayed unmatched. This CDR3 region has 13 residues. Germline CDR1 SQVTM, CDR2 ANQGSEA. The CDR3 sequence is CSVPGQGKYEQYF. The DNA of the CDR3 is TGCAGCGTCCCGGGACAGGGGAAGTACGAGCAGTACTTC.